The present T cell receptor beta chain was sequenced within a study of cytomegalovirus exposure and HLA in healthy donors. The donors were members of the validation cohort comprising about 120 subjects, separate from the approximately 630-subject first cohort. The germline V gene has CDR1 SGDLS and CDR2 YYNGEE. V gave up 3 bases and J gave up 4 bases; unmatched junction bases: 6. The CDR3 loop spans 14 amino acids. Study-level points and caveats: High sensitivity and specificity were reportedly achieved when the classifier diagnosed cytomegalovirus status. There were a few CMV-associated chains whose specificity for CMV antigens was confirmed in vitro.

On this clone: Antigen specificity is unknown.

Data came from immunoSEQ multiplex PCR; TCRdb stores just in-frame clones and leaves some out. This table has about 89,000 clones, around 82% appearing once. V gene TRBV9 combines with J gene TRBJ2-7; 8 bases line up with TRBD1. Sequencing was carried out using PBMCs. The clonotype was recovered from a woman between 18 and 29 years old in good health and CMV-seropositive. CDR3 sequence reads: CASSGPGGTYEQYF. CDR3 in DNA: TGTGCCAGCAGCGGGCCAGGGGGCACGTACGAGCAGTACTTC.